Sequencing of this TCR beta chain was carried out in a study of regulatory T cells in long-lasting Graves disease. Notes on this clonotype: The antigen remains undetermined.

General study findings and limits: Patients with persistent disease shared 2,741 public clonotypes, outpacing the roughly 950 shared by new patients. Newly diagnosed disease favored TRBV20-1 and TRBJ2-1 over persistent disease.

The authors built TCR beta libraries using iRepertoire HTBI primers and Arm-PCR of CDR3 regions. TCRdb analysed the multiplex PCR reads with MiXCR anew, one entry per CDR3 protein. The repertoire has 700,000 or so distinct CDR3 sequences, roughly 30% of them found once; the top ten carry about two fifths. Indicated time point: persistent/refractory GD, antithyroid drugs over 5 years with positive TRAb. The TCR library used RNA extracted from PBMCs. The diagnosis of Graves' disease used American Thyroid Association guidelines. Germline V gene data show CDR1 as ENHRY and CDR2 as SYGVKD. The CDR3 has 13 amino acids.

The sequenced sample was peripheral blood mononuclear cells (PBMCs), obtained when the disease was refractory, from a patient treated with antithyroid drugs. The chain couples TRBV10-3 to TRBJ1-4; the D is unclear. The receptor comes from a female donor with Graves disease. As DNA, the CDR3 is TGTGCTGTCAAAACAGCAACTAATGAAAAACTGTTTTTT. Its protein product is CAVKTATNEKLFF.